This T cell receptor (beta chain) was profiled in a study of blood T cell repertoires in COVID-19. Here immunoSEQ multiplex PCR was the method, and the copy in TCRdb shows in-frame clones only, minus some. Of about 330,000 clones listed, roughly 86% are singletons. This CDR3 spans 10 amino acids. V was clipped by 11 bases and J by 6 bases, with 9 bases between them. Looked up from germline, CDR1 is ENHRY and CDR2 is SYGVKD. The source is a woman aged 25 to 39 who had recovered from COVID-19. The sample consisted of PBMCs or T cells enriched from blood (not recorded which). This chain joins TRBV10-3 and TRBJ2-3; D call uncertain. CDR3 coding DNA: TGTGCCGCGGCGACGGATACGCAGTATTTT. Encoded protein: CAAATDTQYF.